Detailed here is one T cell receptor beta chain. The antigen is unknown. The germline V gene encodes CDR1 MGHRA and CDR2 YSYEKL. V lost 1 base, J lost 6 bases, and 9 bases stayed unmatched. The CDR3 covers 18 residues. The data were obtained in a study of immune cell composition in non-small cell lung cancer. Study outcomes and limitations: Adenocarcinomas with higher top tumour-associated clone frequency had more reactive TILs. Smoking pack-years did not significantly correlate with tumour TCR-beta clonality. Tumour-associated clones >0.5% occurred in under 40% of adenocarcinomas, under 85% of squamous.

Normal lung was taken at the farthest possible site, at least 3 cm from tumour. Frozen unsorted single-cell suspensions supplied the genomic DNA. Some clones are missing from TCRdb's copy, which holds only in-frame ones; the method was immunoSEQ multiplex PCR. The sample includes 1,500 to 2,000 clones, 70% to 80% seen only once; the top ten take 9.5% to 12%. The V and J genes are TRBV4-1 and TRBJ2-2; the match to TRBD2 covers 12 bases. The specimen was non-adjacent lung tissue. The receptor's source is a human donor with non-small cell lung cancer. This CDR3 is CASSQATSGSVDAGELFF. CDR3 nucleotide sequence: TGCGCCAGCAGCCAAGCGACTAGCGGGAGCGTCGACGCCGGGGAGCTGTTTTTT.